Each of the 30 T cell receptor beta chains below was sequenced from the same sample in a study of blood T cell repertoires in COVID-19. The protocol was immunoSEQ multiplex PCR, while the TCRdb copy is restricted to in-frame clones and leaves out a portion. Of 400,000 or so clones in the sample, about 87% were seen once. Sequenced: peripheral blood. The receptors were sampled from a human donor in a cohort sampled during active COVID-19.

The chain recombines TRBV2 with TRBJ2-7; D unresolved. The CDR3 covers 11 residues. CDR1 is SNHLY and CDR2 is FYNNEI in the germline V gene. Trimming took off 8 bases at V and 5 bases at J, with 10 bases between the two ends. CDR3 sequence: CASHSDNEQYF. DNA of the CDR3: TGTGCCAGCCATTCCGACAACGAGCAGTACTTC.

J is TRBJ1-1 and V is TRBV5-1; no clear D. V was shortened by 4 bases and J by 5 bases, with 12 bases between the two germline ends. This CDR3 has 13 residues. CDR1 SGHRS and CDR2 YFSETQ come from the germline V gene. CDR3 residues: CASSMEPETEAFF. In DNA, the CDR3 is TGCGCCAGCAGCATGGAGCCCGAGACTGAAGCTTTCTTT. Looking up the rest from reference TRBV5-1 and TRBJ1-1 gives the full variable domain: KAGVTQTPRYLIKTRGQQVTLSCSPISGHRSVSWYQQTPGQGLQFLFEYFSETQRNKGNFPGRFSGRQFSNSRSEMNVSTLELGDSALYLCASSMEPETEAFFGQGTRLTVV.

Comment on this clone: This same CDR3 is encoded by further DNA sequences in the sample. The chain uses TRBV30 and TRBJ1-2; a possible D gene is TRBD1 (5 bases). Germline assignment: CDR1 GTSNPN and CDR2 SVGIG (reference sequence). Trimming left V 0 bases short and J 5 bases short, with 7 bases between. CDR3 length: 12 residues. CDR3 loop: CAWSVGEYGYTF. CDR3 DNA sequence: TGTGCCTGGAGTGTAGGGGAATATGGCTACACCTTC.

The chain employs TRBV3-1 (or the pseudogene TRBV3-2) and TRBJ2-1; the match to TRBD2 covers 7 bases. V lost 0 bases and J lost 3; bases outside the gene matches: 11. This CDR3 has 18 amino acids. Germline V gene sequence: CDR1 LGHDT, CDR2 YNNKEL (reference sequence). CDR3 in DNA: TGTGCCAGCAGCCAAGATCTGGGAGGGAGTGACGGCTACAATGAGCAGTTCTTC. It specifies CASSQDLGGSDGYNEQFF.

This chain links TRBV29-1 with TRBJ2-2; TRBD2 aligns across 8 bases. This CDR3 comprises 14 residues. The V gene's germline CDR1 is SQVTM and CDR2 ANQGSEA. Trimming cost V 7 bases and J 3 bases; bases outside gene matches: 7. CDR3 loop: CSGKGTSDTGELFF. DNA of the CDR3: TGCAGCGGGAAGGGGACTAGTGACACCGGGGAGCTGTTTTTT.

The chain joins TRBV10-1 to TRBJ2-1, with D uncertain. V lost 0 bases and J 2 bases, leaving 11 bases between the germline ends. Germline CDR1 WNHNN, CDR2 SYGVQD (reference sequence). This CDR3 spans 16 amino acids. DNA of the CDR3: TGCGCCAGCAGTGAGTCATATCTAACCCCCTACAATGAGCAGTTCTTC. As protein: CASSESYLTPYNEQFF.

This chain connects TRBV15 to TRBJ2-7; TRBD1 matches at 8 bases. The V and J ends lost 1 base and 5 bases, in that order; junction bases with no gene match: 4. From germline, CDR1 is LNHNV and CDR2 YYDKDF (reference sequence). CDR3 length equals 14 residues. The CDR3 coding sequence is TGTGCCACCAGCAGAGGGACAGGGTTGGACGAGCAGTACTTC. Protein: CATSRGTGLDEQYF.

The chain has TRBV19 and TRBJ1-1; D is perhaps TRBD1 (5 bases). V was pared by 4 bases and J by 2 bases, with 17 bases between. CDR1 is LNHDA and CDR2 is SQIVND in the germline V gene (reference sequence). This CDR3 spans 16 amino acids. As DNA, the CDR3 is TGTGCCAGTAGTACGGTTCGGACATCTTCCAACACTGAAGCTTTCTTT. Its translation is CASSTVRTSSNTEAFF.

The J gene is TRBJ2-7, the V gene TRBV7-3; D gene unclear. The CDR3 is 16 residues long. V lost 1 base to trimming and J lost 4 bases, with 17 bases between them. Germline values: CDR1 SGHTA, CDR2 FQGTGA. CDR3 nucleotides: TGTGCCAGCAGCTTAATCCTTTCCGAGCCCCTATACGAGCAGTACTTC. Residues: CASSLILSEPLYEQYF.

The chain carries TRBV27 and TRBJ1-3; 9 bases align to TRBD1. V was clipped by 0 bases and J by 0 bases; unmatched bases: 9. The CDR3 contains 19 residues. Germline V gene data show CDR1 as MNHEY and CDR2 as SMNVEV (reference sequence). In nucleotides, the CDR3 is TGTGCCAGCAGTTTATCGTTTGAGGGACAGGGATTCTCTGGAAACACCATATATTTT. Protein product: CASSLSFEGQGFSGNTIYF.

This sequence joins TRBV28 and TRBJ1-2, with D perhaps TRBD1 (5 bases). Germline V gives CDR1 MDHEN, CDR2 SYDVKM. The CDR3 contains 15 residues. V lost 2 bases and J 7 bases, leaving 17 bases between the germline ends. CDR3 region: CASSLSLGGGVGYTF. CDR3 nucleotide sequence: TGTGCCAGCAGTTTAAGTCTCGGGGGGGGAGTTGGCTACACCTTC.

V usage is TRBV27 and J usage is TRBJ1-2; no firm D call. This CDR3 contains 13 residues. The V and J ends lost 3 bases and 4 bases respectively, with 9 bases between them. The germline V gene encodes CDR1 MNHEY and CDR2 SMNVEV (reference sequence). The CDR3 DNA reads TGTGCCAGCAGTTTCCCATCAGGCTATGGCTACACCTTC. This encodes CASSFPSGYGYTF.

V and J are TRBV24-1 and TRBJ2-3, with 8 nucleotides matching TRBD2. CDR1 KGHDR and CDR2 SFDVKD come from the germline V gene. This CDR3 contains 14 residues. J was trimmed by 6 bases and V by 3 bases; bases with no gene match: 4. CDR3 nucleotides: TGTGCCACCAGTGATAGGACTAGCAGTGATACGCAGTATTTT. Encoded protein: CATSDRTSSDTQYF.

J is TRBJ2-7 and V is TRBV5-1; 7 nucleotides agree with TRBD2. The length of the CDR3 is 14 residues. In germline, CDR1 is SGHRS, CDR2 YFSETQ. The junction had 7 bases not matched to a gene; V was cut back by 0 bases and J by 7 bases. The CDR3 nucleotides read TGCGCCAGCAGCTTGGGGGGCGGGAGAGTGGAGCAGTACTTC. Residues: CASSLGGGRVEQYF.

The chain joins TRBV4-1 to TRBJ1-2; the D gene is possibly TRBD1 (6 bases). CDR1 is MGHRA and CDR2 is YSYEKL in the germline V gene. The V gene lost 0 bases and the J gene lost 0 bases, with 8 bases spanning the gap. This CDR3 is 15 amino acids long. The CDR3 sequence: CASSQEEGANYGYTF. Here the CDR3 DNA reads TGCGCCAGCAGCCAAGAAGAGGGGGCTAACTATGGCTACACCTTC.

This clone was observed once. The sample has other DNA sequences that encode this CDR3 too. CDR3 region: CASSLVAGGGETQYF. Here the CDR3 DNA reads TGCGCCAGCAGCTTGGTGGCAGGGGGAGGAGAGACCCAGTACTTC. The chain joins TRBV5-1 to TRBJ2-5; weak D call: TRBD1 (7 bases). The V end was cut by 0 bases, the J end by 4 bases, with 13 bases between. Germline V gene data show CDR1 as SGHRS and CDR2 as YFSETQ. This CDR3 comprises 15 residues. The whole variable domain, filled in from reference TRBV5-1 and TRBJ2-5, reads KAGVTQTPRYLIKTRGQQVTLSCSPISGHRSVSWYQQTPGQGLQFLFEYFSETQRNKGNFPGRFSGRQFSNSRSEMNVSTLELGDSALYLCASSLVAGGGETQYFGPGTRLLVL.

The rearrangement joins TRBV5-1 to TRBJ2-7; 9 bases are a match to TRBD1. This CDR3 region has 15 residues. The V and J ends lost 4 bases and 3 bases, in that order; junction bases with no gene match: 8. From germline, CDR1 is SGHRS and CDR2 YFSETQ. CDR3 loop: CASSPGQGRNYEQYF. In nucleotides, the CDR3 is TGCGCCAGCAGCCCGGGACAGGGCCGGAACTACGAGCAGTACTTC.

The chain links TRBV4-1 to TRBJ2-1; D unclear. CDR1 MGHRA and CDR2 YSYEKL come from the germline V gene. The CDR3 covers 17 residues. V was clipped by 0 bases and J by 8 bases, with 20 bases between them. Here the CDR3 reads CASSQDSREANPHEQFF. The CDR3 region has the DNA TGCGCCAGCAGCCAAGATAGCAGAGAGGCGAACCCCCATGAGCAGTTCTTC.

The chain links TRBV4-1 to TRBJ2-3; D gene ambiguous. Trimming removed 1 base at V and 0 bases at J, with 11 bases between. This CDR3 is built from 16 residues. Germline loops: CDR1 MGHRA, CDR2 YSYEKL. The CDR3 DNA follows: TGCGCCAGCAGCCAAGGGCAAACAGATAGCACAGATACGCAGTATTTT. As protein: CASSQGQTDSTDTQYF.

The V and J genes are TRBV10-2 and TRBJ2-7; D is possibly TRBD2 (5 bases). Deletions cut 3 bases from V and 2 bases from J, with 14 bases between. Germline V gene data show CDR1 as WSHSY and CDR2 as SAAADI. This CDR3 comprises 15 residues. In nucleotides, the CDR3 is TGCGCCAGCAGTGATCGAGGGCAGCGTGCCTACGAGCAGTACTTC. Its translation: CASSDRGQRAYEQYF.

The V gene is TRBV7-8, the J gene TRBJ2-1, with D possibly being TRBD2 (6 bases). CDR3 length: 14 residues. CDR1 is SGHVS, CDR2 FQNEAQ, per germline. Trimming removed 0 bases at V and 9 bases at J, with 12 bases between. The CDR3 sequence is CASSLARGEREQFF. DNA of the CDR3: TGTGCCAGCAGCTTAGCGCGGGGCGAGCGTGAGCAGTTCTTC.

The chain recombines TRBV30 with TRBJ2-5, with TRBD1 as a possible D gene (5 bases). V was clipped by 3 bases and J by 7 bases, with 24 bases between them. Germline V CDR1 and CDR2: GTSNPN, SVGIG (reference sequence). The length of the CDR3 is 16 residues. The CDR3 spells CAWRVIRAQGSGTQYF. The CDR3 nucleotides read TGTGCCTGGAGAGTGATAAGGGCCCAGGGAAGTGGGACCCAGTACTTC. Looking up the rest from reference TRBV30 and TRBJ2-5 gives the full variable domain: SQTIHQWPATLVQPVGSPLSLECTVEGTSNPNLYWYRQAAGRGLQLLFYSVGIGQISSEVPQNLSASRPQDRQFILSSKKLLLSDSGFYLCAWRVIRAQGSGTQYFGPGTRLLVL.

The CDR3 coding sequence is TGTGCCAGCAGCTTAGCGGTCAGTAGCGGAAGCTCCTACGAGCAGTACTTC. Translating it yields CASSLAVSSGSSYEQYF. The V gene is TRBV7-2, the J gene TRBJ2-7; possibly TRBD2 for D (6 bases). The CDR3 is 17 amino acids. The V end lost 0 bases, the J end lost 0 bases, and 15 bases lay between the germline ends. The germline V gene has CDR1 SGHTA and CDR2 FQGNSA.

CDR3 protein: CASSTRAGDLPEQYF. CDR3 bases: TGTGCCAGCAGTACGAGAGCGGGGGATCTACCCGAGCAGTACTTC. The chain is built from TRBV2 and TRBJ2-7, with TRBD2 matching over 8 bases. The V and J ends lost 5 bases and 6 bases, in that order; junction bases with no gene match: 12. CDR3 length equals 15 residues. In germline, CDR1 is SNHLY, CDR2 FYNNEI.

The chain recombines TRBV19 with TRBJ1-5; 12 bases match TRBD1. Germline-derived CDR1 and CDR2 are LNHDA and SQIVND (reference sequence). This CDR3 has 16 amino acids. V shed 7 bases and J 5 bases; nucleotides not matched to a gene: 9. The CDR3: CASKRGTGGAYQPQHF. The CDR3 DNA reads TGTGCCAGTAAGAGGGGGACAGGGGGCGCTTATCAGCCCCAGCATTTT.

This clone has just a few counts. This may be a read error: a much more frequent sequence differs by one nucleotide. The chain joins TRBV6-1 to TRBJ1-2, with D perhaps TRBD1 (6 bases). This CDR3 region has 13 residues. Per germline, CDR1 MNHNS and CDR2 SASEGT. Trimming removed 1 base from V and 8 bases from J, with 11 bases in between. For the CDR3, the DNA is TGTGCCAGCAGTGAAGGGGGCGACAGGGGCTACACCTTC. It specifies CASSEGGDRGYTF.

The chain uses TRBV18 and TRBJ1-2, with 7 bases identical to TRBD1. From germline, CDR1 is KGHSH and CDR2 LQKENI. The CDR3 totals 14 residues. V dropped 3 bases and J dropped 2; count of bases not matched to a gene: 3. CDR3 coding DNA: TGTGCCAGCTCACCTGGGGGACAGAACTATGGCTACACCTTC. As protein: CASSPGGQNYGYTF. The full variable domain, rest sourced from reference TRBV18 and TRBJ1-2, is NAGVMQNPRHLVRRRGQEARLRCSPMKGHSHVYWYRQLPEEGLKFMVYLQKENIIDESGMPKERFSAEFPKEGPSILRIQQVVRGDSAAYFCASSPGGQNYGYTFGSGTRLTVV.

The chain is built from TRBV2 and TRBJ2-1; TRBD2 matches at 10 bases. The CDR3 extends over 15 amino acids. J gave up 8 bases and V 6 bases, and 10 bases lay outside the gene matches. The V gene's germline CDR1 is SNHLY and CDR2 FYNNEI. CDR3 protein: CASRESGGVMYEQFF. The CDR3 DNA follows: TGTGCCAGCAGGGAGAGCGGGGGGGTCATGTATGAGCAGTTCTTC.

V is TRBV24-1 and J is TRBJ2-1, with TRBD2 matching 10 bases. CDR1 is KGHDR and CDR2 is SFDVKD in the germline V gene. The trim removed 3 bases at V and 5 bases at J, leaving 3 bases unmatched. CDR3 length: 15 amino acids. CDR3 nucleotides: TGTGCCACCAGTGATAGCGGGGGGGCCAACAATGAGCAGTTCTTC. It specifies CATSDSGGANNEQFF.

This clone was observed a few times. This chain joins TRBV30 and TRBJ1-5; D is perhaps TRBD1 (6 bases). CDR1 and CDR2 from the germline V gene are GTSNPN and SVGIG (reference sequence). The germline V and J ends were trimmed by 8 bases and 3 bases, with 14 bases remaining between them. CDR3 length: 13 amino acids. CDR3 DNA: TGTGCCGGAAGTACAGGGTACAATCAGCCCCAGCATTTT. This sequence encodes CAGSTGYNQPQHF.